What follows describes a single T cell receptor beta chain. Between the trimmed V and J ends, which lost 7 bases and 5 bases, there was a span of 18 bases. In germline, CDR1 is SEHNR, CDR2 FQNEAQ (reference sequence). The CDR3 sequence is 14 residues long. This record comes from a study of T-cell memory formation after mild COVID-19. 5'RACE, which relied on constant-segment primers, yielded TCR alpha and TCR beta cDNA libraries carrying sample barcodes and UMIs. In TCRdb, the 5' RACE reads were re-called with MiXCR into one record per CDR3 protein. The sample includes 190,000 or so distinct CDR3 sequences, 20% to 25% of them seen just once.

Sequencing input: PBMCs or a T cell subset sorted from them (not recorded which). The receptor comes from an adult woman who had mild COVID-19 (a few samples of this study predate the infection). Cell type and time point are not known. The chain employs TRBV7-9 and TRBJ2-7; tentatively, D is TRBD1 or TRBD2 (5 bases each). In DNA, the CDR3 is TGTGCCAGCACCCCTGGTGAGGGGATCCACGAGCAGTACTTC. As protein: CASTPGEGIHEQYF.